The 27 T cell receptor beta chains in this list originate from one sample, sequenced in a study of OX40 agonist ivuxolimab in advanced cancers. The library was prepared using the immunoSEQ multiplex PCR assay. TCRdb re-hosts the immuneACCESS table, in-frame sequences only. Its copies lack some clones; in the studies checked, an unresolved V gene accounts for under half of them, and the cause for the rest is not known. The sample records 80,000 or so clones, approximately 85% of which are singletons. Approximately 2.3% of the sample comes from the top ten. Sequenced here: CD4+ or CD8+ T cells sorted from blood, sampled in a trial of the OX40 agonist ivuxolimab. The receptors originated from an adult with an advanced solid tumor such as melanoma, head and neck, liver or kidney cancer.

The rearrangement links TRBV6-5 to TRBJ1-6, with TRBD1 as a possible D gene (5 bases). CDR3 size: 15 residues. From germline, CDR1 is MNHEY and CDR2 SVGAGI. V gave up 4 bases and J gave up 6 bases, with 13 bases separating them. The CDR3 sequence is CASSSLGGGNSPLHF. The CDR3 DNA reads as TGTGCCAGCAGTTCGCTGGGGGGAGGTAATTCACCCCTCCACTTT.

The J gene is TRBJ2-7, the V gene TRBV28; D is uncertain. CDR1 and CDR2 (germline): MDHEN, SYDVKM. Trimming removed 5 bases at V and 2 bases at J, with 10 bases between. CDR3 length equals 13 residues. In DNA, the CDR3 is TGTGCCAGCAGTGGAACTGCTACCTACGAGCAGTACTTC. This translates into CASSGTATYEQYF.

This clone was detected only a few times. CDR3 residues: CASSVTPAENYGYTF. CDR3 coding DNA: TGTGCCAGCAGCGTTACTCCGGCGGAAAACTATGGCTACACCTTC. The chain carries TRBV9 and TRBJ1-2; D remains unclear. V was clipped by 2 bases and J by 2 bases, with 13 bases between them. The CDR3 is 15 amino acids. The germline V gene encodes CDR1 SGDLS and CDR2 YYNGEE.

The CDR3 reads CSVALAADSYEQYF. Written as DNA, the CDR3 is TGCAGCGTTGCCCTCGCCGCGGACTCCTACGAGCAGTACTTC. This chain connects TRBV29-1 to TRBJ2-7, with no clear D. Trimming removed 4 bases from V and 0 bases from J, with 13 bases in between. The germline CDR1 and CDR2 sequences are SQVTM and ANQGSEA. CDR3 length: 14 amino acids.

The V call is TRBV7-2, the J call TRBJ2-1, with D possibly being TRBD1 (5 bases). V lost 4 bases and J lost 3, with 7 bases in between. There are 13 residues in the CDR3. Germline-derived CDR1 and CDR2 are SGHTA and FQGNSA. CDR3 in DNA: TGTGCCAGCAGCTCCACAGGCTACAATGAGCAGTTCTTC. Amino acids: CASSSTGYNEQFF. Full variable domain (outside the CDR3, taken from reference TRBV7-2 and TRBJ2-1): GAGVSQSPSNKVTEKGKDVELRCDPISGHTALYWYRQSLGQGLEFLIYFQGNSAPDKSGLPSDRFSAERTGGSVSTLTIQRTQQEDSAVYLCASSSTGYNEQFFGPGTRLTVL.

This chain links TRBV5-1 with TRBJ1-5, with unresolved D. The CDR3 length is 15 residues. V was clipped by 2 bases and J by 4 bases, with 13 bases between them. Germline loops: CDR1 SGHRS, CDR2 YFSETQ. The DNA of the CDR3 is TGCGCCAGCAGCTTCTCGGGCCAGGAGAATCAGCCCCAGCATTTT. It is translated as CASSFSGQENQPQHF. Full variable domain (outside the CDR3, taken from reference TRBV5-1 and TRBJ1-5): KAGVTQTPRYLIKTRGQQVTLSCSPISGHRSVSWYQQTPGQGLQFLFEYFSETQRNKGNFPGRFSGRQFSNSRSEMNVSTLELGDSALYLCASSFSGQENQPQHFGDGTRLSIL.

This rearrangement joins TRBV15 to TRBJ2-5; D is ambiguous. CDR3 length equals 14 residues. Trimming cost V 3 bases and J 2 bases, with 10 bases left between them. The V gene's germline CDR1 is LNHNV and CDR2 YYDKDF (reference sequence). DNA of the CDR3: TGTGCCACCAGCAGCTTGGCCGGTCAAGAGACCCAGTACTTC. Its translation: CATSSLAGQETQYF. The full variable domain, its missing parts supplied by reference TRBV15 and TRBJ2-5, is DAMVIQNPRYQVTQFGKPVTLSCSQTLNHNVMYWYQQKSSQAPKLLFHYYDKDFNNEADTPDNFQSRRPNTSFCFLDIRSPGLGDTAMYLCATSSLAGQETQYFGPGTRLLVL.

Here the CDR3 DNA reads TGTGCCAGCGCCCCCCTACCCTCGGAGACCCAGTACTTC. Translating it yields CASAPLPSETQYF. This sequence joins TRBV7-3 and TRBJ2-5; the D is unclear. Germline V gene sequence: CDR1 SGHTA, CDR2 FQGTGA. This CDR3 has 13 residues. V was pared by 8 bases and J by 5 bases, with 15 bases between.

The rearrangement links TRBV6-6 to TRBJ1-2; 9 bases align to TRBD1. Trimming cost V 6 bases and J 3 bases; bases outside gene matches: 8. CDR3 length equals 15 residues. Germline-derived CDR1 and CDR2 are MNHNY and SVGAGI (reference sequence). The CDR3 coding sequence is TGTGCCAGCAGCACAGGGGGCTGGCTAGACTATGGCTACACCTTC. It encodes CASSTGGWLDYGYTF.

Only one count was recorded for this clone. V and J are TRBV6-1 and TRBJ1-5; 7 bases match TRBD1. J was trimmed by 3 bases and V by 4 bases; bases with no gene match: 3. CDR1 is MNHNS and CDR2 is SASEGT in the germline V gene. The CDR3 is made up of 14 amino acids. The CDR3 here is CASSAGGPNQPQHF. The DNA for the CDR3 is TGTGCCAGCAGTGCAGGGGGGCCCAATCAGCCCCAGCATTTT.

The chain recombines TRBV6-5 with TRBJ2-3; 7 nucleotides align to TRBD2. Germline V gives CDR1 MNHEY, CDR2 SVGAGI. The trim removed 5 bases at V and 0 bases at J, leaving 5 bases unmatched. This CDR3 comprises 15 residues. The CDR3 loop is CASSPSGLSTDTQYF. The CDR3 DNA reads TGTGCCAGCAGTCCTAGCGGCCTGAGCACAGATACGCAGTATTTT.

J is TRBJ2-7 and V is TRBV7-2, with 8 bases that match TRBD2. There are 19 residues in the CDR3. Looked up from germline, CDR1 is SGHTA and CDR2 is FQGNSA. V trimming: 2 bases; J trimming: 0 bases; junction bases outside the gene matches: 15. The CDR3 region is CASSLSIRGGLPYSYEQYF. CDR3 sequence (DNA): TGTGCCAGCAGCTTATCAATTCGGGGGGGCCTCCCCTACTCCTACGAGCAGTACTTC.

The genes are TRBV13 and TRBJ1-2; tentatively, D is TRBD1 (6 bases). Trimming stripped 5 bases from V and 0 bases from J, with 10 bases between. This CDR3 contains 14 residues. Per germline, CDR1 PRHDT and CDR2 FYEKMQ (reference sequence). CDR3 nucleotides: TGTGCCAGCAGCCCCGCAGGGGCTAACTATGGCTACACCTTC. Translated, it gives CASSPAGANYGYTF. Using reference TRBV13 and TRBJ1-2 for the parts outside the CDR3, the full variable domain is AAGVIQSPRHLIKEKRETATLKCYPIPRHDTVYWYQQGPGQDPQFLISFYEKMQSDKGSIPDRFSAQQFSDYHSELNMSSLELGDSALYFCASSPAGANYGYTFGSGTRLTVV.

This clone was counted a few times. The rearrangement uses TRBV10-1 and TRBJ1-2; 8 positions match TRBD1. The germline CDR1 and CDR2 sequences are WNHNN and SYGVQD (reference sequence). V lost 6 bases, J lost 5 bases, and 5 bases stayed unmatched. CDR3 length: 13 amino acids. The CDR3 loop is CASSSGGNYGYTF. The CDR3 coding sequence is TGCGCCAGCAGCTCAGGGGGCAATTATGGCTACACCTTC.

This clone was detected only a few times. CDR3 residues: CASSVGTNYGYTF. The DNA for the CDR3 is TGTGCCAGCAGTGTAGGGACTAACTATGGCTACACCTTC. The chain recombines TRBV6-1 with TRBJ1-2; D ambiguous. Per the germline V gene, CDR1 is MNHNS and CDR2 is SASEGT. Between the trimmed V and J ends, which lost 4 bases and 0 bases, there was a span of 6 bases. The CDR3 covers 13 residues.

The rearrangement joins TRBV2 to TRBJ1-2, with D possibly TRBD1 on 5 matching bases. This CDR3 contains 14 residues. CDR1 and CDR2 from the germline V gene are SNHLY and FYNNEI. V dropped 7 bases and J dropped 5 bases, with 17 bases sitting between them. DNA of the CDR3: TGTGCCAGCAATTCCGTGGGACTTCAGTATGGCTACACCTTC. Its protein product is CASNSVGLQYGYTF.

This chain links TRBV7-2 with TRBJ1-6, with D unresolved. The V gene lost 3 bases and the J gene lost 10 bases, with 10 bases spanning the gap. Germline CDR1 reads SGHTA; CDR2 reads FQGNSA. This CDR3 region has 13 residues. The CDR3 coding sequence is TGTGCCAGCAGCTTTAAGGAGAGGTCACCCCTCCACTTT. It translates to CASSFKERSPLHF.

J is TRBJ2-3 and V is TRBV5-4, with no clear D. The CDR3 runs to 15 residues. The V end was cut by 0 bases, the J end by 0 bases, with 8 bases between. CDR1 is SGHNT and CDR2 is YYREEE in the germline V gene (reference sequence). The CDR3 nucleotides are TGTGCCAGCAGCTTGGTGCCCGTCAGCACAGATACGCAGTATTTT. Translation gives CASSLVPVSTDTQYF.

The CDR3 region is CASSTGGVAKNIQYF. The CDR3 DNA reads TGCGCCAGCAGCACGGGGGGCGTAGCCAAAAACATTCAGTACTTC. V and J are TRBV5-1 and TRBJ2-4; TRBD2 might be the D (7 bases). The CDR3 totals 15 residues. Germline values: CDR1 SGHRS, CDR2 YFSETQ. V lost 4 bases to trimming and J lost 0 bases, with 11 bases between them.

The J gene is TRBJ2-1, the V gene TRBV18; 8 nucleotides agree with TRBD2. V lost 3 bases to trimming and J lost 0 bases; unmatched junction nucleotides: 10. The CDR3 has 18 amino acids. Looked up from germline, CDR1 is KGHSH and CDR2 is LQKENI. CDR3 bases: TGTGCCAGCTCACCTTCAGCGGGGGCCATGAGCTCCTACAATGAGCAGTTCTTC. It translates to CASSPSAGAMSSYNEQFF.

This clone has a single count. The chain is built from TRBV6-5 and TRBJ2-7; TRBD1 or TRBD2 may be the D gene (6 bases each). Germline V CDR1 and CDR2: MNHEY, SVGAGI. Trimming pared 2 bases from V and 0 bases from J, leaving 11 bases between. The CDR3 runs 15 residues. CDR3 sequence (DNA): TGTGCCAGCAGTTACGTAGGGGGGAGCTCCTACGAGCAGTACTTC. Encoded protein: CASSYVGGSSYEQYF.

The chain has TRBV5-8 and TRBJ2-7; TRBD2 is a possible D gene (5 bases). CDR3 length equals 12 residues. From germline, CDR1 is SGHTS and CDR2 YDEGEE. With 0 bases removed from V and 7 bases from J, the gap between germline ends came to 8 bases. The CDR3 DNA reads TGTGCCAGCAGCTTGGTGCGAGGGGAGCAGTACTTC. It yields the protein CASSLVRGEQYF. The complete variable domain, with remaining parts taken from reference TRBV5-8 and TRBJ2-7, reads EAGVTQSPTHLIKTRGQQATLRCSPISGHTSVYWYQQALGLGLQFLLWYDEGEERNRGNFPPRFSGRQFPNYSSELNVNALELEDSALYLCASSLVRGEQYFGPGTRLTVT.

V usage is TRBV5-5 and J usage is TRBJ1-4; D is perhaps TRBD1 (6 bases). CDR1 is SGHKS, CDR2 YYEKEE, per germline (reference sequence). The V gene lost 4 bases and the J gene lost 6 bases, with 13 bases spanning the gap. The CDR3 runs to 14 residues. The CDR3 reads CASSRGGDHEKLFF. CDR3 nucleotides: TGTGCCAGCAGCAGGGGGGGAGACCATGAAAAACTGTTTTTT.

CDR3 region: CASSLGQGAYYEQYF. CDR3 DNA: TGTGCCAGCAGCCTAGGACAGGGGGCTTACTACGAGCAGTACTTC. This chain joins TRBV11-1 and TRBJ2-7, with 11 nucleotides matching TRBD1. Germline CDR1 is SGHAT and CDR2 is FQDESV (reference sequence). The CDR3 is 15 residues long. The V gene end was trimmed by 5 bases and the J gene end by 3 bases; junction bases not matched to a gene: 6.

This clone occurred once. The chain couples TRBV23-1 to TRBJ2-7, with D possibly matching TRBD2 (5 bases). TRBV23-1 is reported as an ORF; its role is uncertain. Trimming took 0 bases from V and 9 from J, leaving 9 bases between them. CDR3 size: 12 residues. This CDR3 reads CASSQSLGGQYF. CDR3 DNA: TGCGCCAGCAGTCAATCACTAGGAGGGCAGTACTTC.

This rearrangement joins TRBV6-5 to TRBJ2-3; 9 nucleotides line up with TRBD1. CDR3 length: 15 residues. Germline V gene data show CDR1 as MNHEY and CDR2 as SVGAGI. The V gene end was trimmed by 9 bases and the J gene end by 1 base; junction bases not matched to a gene: 8. This CDR3 is CASLARTGGTDTQYF. The DNA for the CDR3 is TGTGCCAGTCTCGCTCGGACAGGGGGCACAGATACGCAGTATTTT.

V gene TRBV28 combines with J gene TRBJ1-2; 9 bases are shared with TRBD1. Germline-derived CDR1 and CDR2 are MDHEN and SYDVKM. J lost 7 bases, V lost 6 bases, and 6 bases had no gene match. The CDR3 consists of 13 residues. The CDR3, as DNA: TGTGCCAGCAGAATACAGGGGGCGGGTGGCTACACCTTC. It codes for CASRIQGAGGYTF.